This TCR beta chain appears in the sequencing data of a study of shared clonotypes between healthy human individuals (TCRdb year 2020). Looking at the study overall: The cohort included three men and a couple of women between 18 and 49 years of age. To estimate repertoire size and how much clonotype sharing occurs between individuals, the study deeply sequenced the blood TCR repertoires of 5 or 6 healthy adults. Leukapheresis yielded between about 0.9 and 9.5 billion PBMCs per donor. To increase sequencing depth and limit assay-specific biases, different laboratories used diverse techniques to prepare libraries and sequence TCR repertoires. For each donor, CD4 naive and CD4 memory were each given three plates, CD8 naive was given two plates, and CD8 memory was given one plate.

Ends trimmed: V by 2 bases, J by 5 bases; bases unmatched to a gene: 14. Measured from the cysteine to the phenylalanine, the CDR3 is 17 residues long. The entry retains the CDR3 DNA only, 51 bases that are in frame from base 1. The CDR1 and CDR2 encoded by the germline V gene are LGHNA and YNFKEQ. Study-level results and caveats: Sampling was limited to blood, and TCR repertoires in tissue likely differ from TCR repertoires in blood. Approximately 5% of naive CD4, approximately 3.7% of naive CD8, about 2.4% of memory CD4, and approximately 0.39% of memory CD8 clonotypes were shared across four donors. Even with the large sequencing depth, rarefaction of the sorted-subset datasets indicated that sequencing was incomplete. Compared with non-shared clonotypes, clonotypes shared by all four sorted-subset donors had higher generation probabilities. Pairwise subsampling led to the expectation that sequencing depth would affect the degree of clonotype sharing among donors. The genetic and exposure-history diversity represented was limited by the small number of donors. Larger estimated clonotype richness was generally found for naive subsets than for memory subsets.

Using the deep immunoSEQ assay, multiplex PCR amplified TCR CDR3 regions from genomic DNA. Genomic DNA extracted from each cell subset was distributed evenly over all wells of several immunoSEQ 96-well plates, and each plate served as one replicate. For sorted subsets, about 200 ng genomic DNA, equal to about 30,000 T cell genomes, was loaded into each replicate PCR. Purified libraries were quantified with a Qubit 3.0 fluorometer, sized on a Bioanalyzer 2100, and re-quantified with the KAPA Library Quantification kit. Every immunoSEQ 96-well plate was sequenced on a separate single-read 150-cycle Illumina NextSeq 550 flow cell. In the authors' own workflow: The immunoSEQ output contained only junctional sequences without quality scores, so filtering could not match that applied to full-length reads. Sequences were annotated with PyIR, a Python wrapper for IgBLAST v1.9, using IMGT germline references to assign V/J genes and CDR3. Reads were removed for weak V/J assignments (E-value above 1e-6), missing CDR3, stop codons, out-of-frame junctions, or ambiguous translated residues. V3J clonotypes were defined as sequences sharing the same inferred V gene, J gene, and CDR3 amino acid sequence. Percentage overlap between repertoires was calculated by dividing the number of shared unique clonotypes by the size of the smaller repertoire. Three approaches were used to assess repertoire richness: RTK rarefaction, the Chao1 estimator, and Recon v2.1 estimates of unobserved clonotypes. Generation probabilities were computed with OLGA for all TCRbeta clonotypes obtained by the gDNA method from four donors. This immuneACCESS table, as held by TCRdb, lists in-frame sequences with V and J called but not all clones. Of the missing ones, under half trace to an unresolved V gene in checked studies; the others have no known cause. V and J calls and clone size are copied from that table; D and trimming were computed from the DNA. This sample is represented by around 750,000 clones; roughly 70% of them were singletons. The top ten constitute approximately 1.8% of the sample.

Donors were healthy HIV-negative adults with no recently reported acute infections or vaccinations. Every donor was a Caucasian adult living in Nashville, Tennessee, USA. Magnetic negative selection was used to enrich CD4+ T cells, after which naive cells were positively selected on CD45RA and the negative fraction became the memory subset. Blood was obtained by leukapheresis, after which PBMCs were separated by Ficoll-Histopaque density gradient centrifugation and cryopreserved in liquid nitrogen vapor phase. Analytical flow cytometry was used to check the purity and quantity of every magnetically sorted T cell population. Genomic DNA was isolated from each sorted fraction and quantified by UV absorbance on a Nanodrop 2000c. A remark on this clone: Its target antigen remains unknown. No base-level quality is on record; no much larger clone is a single base apart.

The source material was memory CD4+ T cells sorted from blood. The cell subset or site label, read with the paper, signifies: CD45RA-negative fraction. Here the chain combines TRBV4-2 and TRBJ2-5; the junction holds 7 bases that match TRBD1. This sequence originates from a woman aged 25-40 years in good health. The CDR3 has the sequence CASSQISTGTAKETQYF. The DNA is TGTGCCAGCAGCCAAATATCGACCGGGACAGCTAAGGAGACCCAGTACTTC.